This is a list of T cell receptor beta chains from one sample in a study of blood T cell repertoires in COVID-19. Generated by immunoSEQ multiplex PCR, the TCRdb table keeps only in-frame clones and is missing some. The table shows roughly 140,000 clones, with less than 85% occurring only once. The specimen was peripheral blood. The receptors derive from a human donor in a cohort sampled during active COVID-19. The CDR3 runs from the conserved cysteine through the conserved F or W. D genes are given only for firm matches. Clone size is not always given. Where it is, it says once, few, many or a class for expanded clones.

j_call cdr3_length clone_size v_call d_call cdr3_aa cdr3_nt
TRBJ1-6 15 NA TRBV6-5 NA CASKERTDQNSPLHF TGTGCCAGCAAAGAGCGGACAGACCAAAATTCACCCCTCCACTTT
TRBJ2-3 15 NA TRBV4-3 NA CASSQVSSYTDTQYF TGCGCCAGCAGCCAAGTGTCCAGTTACACAGATACGCAGTATTTT
TRBJ1-2 14 NA TRBV5-5 NA CASNHPAGNRGYTF TGTGCCAGCAACCATCCCGCGGGGAATCGGGGCTACACCTTC
TRBJ1-1 15 few TRBV3-1/TRBV3-2 TRBD1 CASSPLGQFNTEAFF TGTGCCAGCAGCCCTTTGGGACAGTTTAACACTGAAGCTTTCTTT
TRBJ1-2 14 few TRBV6-5 TRBD1 CASRGSRTGPGYTF TGTGCCAGCAGGGGATCAAGGACAGGGCCTGGCTACACCTTC
TRBJ1-1 11 NA TRBV11-2 NA CASSLLTEAFF TGTGCCAGCAGCCTGTTAACTGAAGCTTTCTTT
TRBJ2-3 15 NA TRBV19 TRBD1 CASSGRTGGVNTQYF TGTGCCAGTAGTGGCCGGACAGGGGGCGTCAATACGCAGTATTTT
TRBJ2-3 13 NA TRBV24-1 TRBD1 CATGDRRTDTQYF TGTGCCACCGGGGACAGGAGAACAGATACGCAGTATTTT
TRBJ1-5 13 few TRBV29-1 TRBD1 CSVGDRVNQPQHF TGCAGCGTCGGGGACAGGGTCAATCAGCCCCAGCATTTT
TRBJ1-6 10 once TRBV20-1 NA CAGGDSPLHF TGCGCGGGGGGAGATTCACCCCTCCACTTT
TRBJ2-1 15 NA TRBV19 TRBD2 CASRLSGGDDNEQFF TGTGCCAGTAGACTCTCGGGGGGGGATGACAATGAGCAGTTCTTC
TRBJ1-5 14 few TRBV28 TRBD1 CASSLRDRDQPQHF TGTGCCAGCAGTTTACGGGACAGGGATCAGCCCCAGCATTTT
TRBJ1-5 13 NA TRBV12-3/TRBV12-4 NA CASSLSLNQPQHF TGTGCCAGCAGTTTATCCCTAAATCAGCCCCAGCATTTT
TRBJ1-6 18 NA TRBV6-1 TRBD1 CASSVDRGMVSYNSPLHF TGTGCCAGCAGTGTGGACAGGGGGATGGTCTCCTATAATTCACCCCTCCACTTT
TRBJ2-7 16 once TRBV7-8 TRBD2 CASSPGTGGGWYEQYF TGTGCCAGCAGCCCCGGGACGGGGGGTGGGTGGTACGAGCAGTACTTC
TRBJ2-3 15 few TRBV19 NA CASSPTRIRTDTQYF TGTGCCAGTAGCCCCACCAGGATTCGCACAGATACGCAGTATTTT
TRBJ2-3 15 few TRBV11-3 TRBD1 CASSPRQGATDTQYF TGTGCCAGCAGCCCTCGACAGGGGGCTACAGATACGCAGTATTTT
TRBJ2-1 14 NA TRBV11-1 TRBD2 CASRTGLANNEQFF TGTGCCAGCAGGACGGGACTAGCGAACAATGAGCAGTTCTTC
TRBJ2-5 15 NA TRBV5-1 NA CASSLPPGVQETQYF TGCGCCAGCAGCCTCCCTCCGGGGGTACAAGAGACCCAGTACTTC
TRBJ1-4 18 NA TRBV6-4 NA CASSRISGGGWNNEKLFF TGTGCCAGCAGTCGGATAAGTGGGGGGGGTTGGAATAATGAAAAACTGTTTTTT
TRBJ2-3 13 NA TRBV5-6 NA CASSVLRTDTQYF TGTGCCAGCAGCGTCCTCCGCACAGATACGCAGTATTTT
TRBJ1-1 14 NA TRBV28 NA CASTNRLLNTEAFF TGTGCCAGCACCAACAGGCTTCTGAACACTGAAGCTTTCTTT
TRBJ1-2 12 NA TRBV28 NA CASLRVNYGYTF TGTGCCAGCCTTAGAGTTAACTATGGCTACACCTTC
TRBJ2-7 15 NA TRBV9 TRBD1 CASSLGQGSSYEQYF TGTGCCAGCAGCCTCGGACAGGGGAGCTCCTACGAGCAGTACTTC
TRBJ2-4 17 NA TRBV18 TRBD2 CASSPASGGASGNIQYF TGTGCCAGCTCCCCCGCTAGCGGGGGGGCATCTGGCAACATTCAGTACTTC
TRBJ1-5 16 few TRBV6-1 TRBD1 CASSEAYRGGNQPQHF TGTGCCAGCAGTGAAGCGTACAGGGGAGGCAATCAGCCCCAGCATTTT
TRBJ1-1 11 NA TRBV18 NA CASSDNRVAFF TGTGCCAGCTCGGATAACAGGGTGGCTTTCTTT
TRBJ2-5 16 NA TRBV11-2 TRBD2 CASSPSLAGYQETQYF TGTGCCAGCAGCCCCTCCCTAGCGGGTTACCAAGAGACCCAGTACTTC
TRBJ2-7 14 NA TRBV7-2 TRBD2 CASSINPGGYEQYF TGTGCCAGCAGCATAAACCCGGGGGGTTACGAGCAGTACTTC
TRBJ2-3 11 NA TRBV30 NA CATAEGDTQYF TGTGCCACAGCGGAGGGGGATACGCAGTATTTT
TRBJ2-6 16 NA TRBV18 NA CASSLRGTSGANVLTF TGTGCCAGCTCATTGAGGGGGACCTCTGGGGCCAACGTCCTGACTTTC
TRBJ1-5 14 NA TRBV7-9 TRBD1 CASSRGQSNQPQHF TGTGCCAGCAGCCGGGGACAGAGCAATCAGCCCCAGCATTTT
TRBJ2-2 16 NA TRBV5-4 NA CASSSQLATNTGELFF TGTGCCAGCAGCTCCCAGCTAGCCACGAACACCGGGGAGCTGTTTTTT
TRBJ2-6 19 once TRBV18 TRBD1 CASSKTGADGGSGANVLTF TGTGCCAGCTCTAAGACAGGGGCCGACGGAGGAAGTGGGGCCAACGTCCTGACTTTC
TRBJ1-4 15 NA TRBV15 TRBD1 CATSLQGATNEKLFF TGTGCCACCAGCCTTCAGGGGGCAACTAATGAAAAACTGTTTTTT
TRBJ2-1 14 NA TRBV4-2 NA CASSIRDIYNEQFF TGTGCCAGCAGCATTCGGGACATTTACAATGAGCAGTTCTTC
TRBJ2-1 14 NA TRBV27 NA CASSLSHPSNEQFF TGTGCCAGCAGTTTATCGCATCCGAGCAATGAGCAGTTCTTC
TRBJ1-6 15 NA TRBV7-2 NA CASSEEGAYNSPLHF TGTGCCAGCAGTGAGGAAGGGGCCTATAATTCACCCCTCCACTTT
TRBJ2-5 13 NA TRBV15 NA CATGRTAGETQYF TGTGCCACCGGTAGAACCGCGGGAGAGACCCAGTACTTC
TRBJ2-3 15 NA TRBV6-6 NA CASSYSEARTDTQYF TGTGCCAGCAGTTACTCGGAGGCCCGCACAGATACGCAGTATTTT